These 7 T cell receptor beta chains came from one sample sequenced in a study of blood T cell repertoires in COVID-19. Assay: immunoSEQ multiplex PCR; the TCRdb copy retains only in-frame clones and omits some. The table shows approximately 100,000 clones, with more than 75% occurring only once. The specimen sequenced was peripheral blood. Every receptor here comes from a human donor in a cohort sampled during active COVID-19.

This chain links TRBV25-1 with TRBJ1-2; possible D gene TRBD1, 5 bases. This CDR3 comprises 13 residues. Trimming removed 6 bases from V and 10 bases from J, with 18 bases in between. Germline V gene lookup returns CDR1 MGHDK and CDR2 SYGVNS. CDR3 sequence: CASRDRDYSVYTF. In DNA, the CDR3 is TGTGCCAGCAGAGACCGGGACTATAGCGTCTACACCTTC.

The chain has TRBV18 and TRBJ2-1, with unresolved D. V was clipped by 1 base and J by 0 bases, with 13 bases between them. Germline CDR1 is KGHSH and CDR2 is LQKENI. The CDR3 covers 17 residues. CDR3 nucleotide sequence: TGTGCCAGCTCACCACGCGTCAGCCGGAGCTCCTACAATGAGCAGTTCTTC. This encodes CASSPRVSRSSYNEQFF.

The chain employs TRBV7-9 and TRBJ1-1; tentatively, D is TRBD1 (5 bases). The V and J ends lost 1 base and 1 base respectively, with 10 bases between them. This CDR3 region has 15 residues. CDR1 SEHNR and CDR2 FQNEAQ come from the germline V gene (reference sequence). Here the CDR3 reads CASSLERGRNTEAFF. The CDR3 DNA sequence: TGTGCCAGCAGCTTAGAGCGGGGGAGGAACACTGAAGCTTTCTTT.

The V gene is TRBV5-1, the J gene TRBJ1-6; 10 nucleotides agree with TRBD1. CDR3 length equals 15 residues. CDR1 and CDR2 from the germline V gene are SGHRS and YFSETQ. V was pared by 0 bases and J by 9 bases, with 3 bases of the junction left unmatched. The CDR3 bases are TGCGCCAGCAGCTTGGAGGGACAGGGGTCTTCACCCCTCCACTTT. Protein sequence: CASSLEGQGSSPLHF.

The gene calls are TRBV20-1 and TRBJ2-1; no clear D gene. The V end was cut by 0 bases, the J end by 8 bases, with 5 bases between. The germline gives CDR1 DFQATT, CDR2 SNEGSKA (reference sequence). The CDR3 loop spans 11 amino acids. The CDR3 sequence: CSARDGHEQFF. Here the CDR3 DNA reads TGCAGTGCTAGAGATGGGCATGAGCAGTTCTTC.

The chain couples TRBV2 to TRBJ2-7; 8 positions agree with TRBD2. V gave up 11 bases and J gave up 2 bases; unmatched junction bases: 5. The CDR3 is 12 residues long. Germline CDR1 SNHLY, CDR2 FYNNEI. The CDR3 nucleotides are TGTGCCGCACGAGCGGGGGCCTACGAGCAGTACTTC. Encoded protein: CAARAGAYEQYF.

For the CDR3, the DNA is TGTGCCAGCAGCTTAGAGGGGGACAATGAGCAGTTCTTC. It codes for CASSLEGDNEQFF. This chain connects TRBV7-2 to TRBJ2-1; perhaps TRBD1 as D (6 bases). In germline, CDR1 is SGHTA, CDR2 FQGNSA. CDR3 size: 13 residues. Trimming shortened V by 1 base and J by 5 bases, and 6 bases separated the two germline ends.